This T cell receptor (beta chain) was captured in a study of cytomegalovirus exposure and HLA in healthy donors. With 60 Vbeta and 13 Jbeta primers, the PCR was carried out. Sequencing was performed with immunoSEQ multiplex PCR; in TCRdb, only in-frame clones are kept and a portion is missing. The sample includes about 87,000 clones, around 70% of them seen just once. CDR1 is SNHLY, CDR2 FYNNEI, per germline. The ends were cut back, 3 bases at V and 7 bases at J, with 13 bases in the middle. The CDR3 has 14 residues. Sequenced input: PBMCs. V usage is TRBV2 and J usage is TRBJ1-5, with D uncertain. This TCR was recovered from a man aged 30 to 39 in good health and CMV-seropositive. The CDR3 DNA is TGTGCCAGCAGTGATGTTTCCTTCGAGCAGCCCCAGCATTTT. It codes for CASSDVSFEQPQHF.